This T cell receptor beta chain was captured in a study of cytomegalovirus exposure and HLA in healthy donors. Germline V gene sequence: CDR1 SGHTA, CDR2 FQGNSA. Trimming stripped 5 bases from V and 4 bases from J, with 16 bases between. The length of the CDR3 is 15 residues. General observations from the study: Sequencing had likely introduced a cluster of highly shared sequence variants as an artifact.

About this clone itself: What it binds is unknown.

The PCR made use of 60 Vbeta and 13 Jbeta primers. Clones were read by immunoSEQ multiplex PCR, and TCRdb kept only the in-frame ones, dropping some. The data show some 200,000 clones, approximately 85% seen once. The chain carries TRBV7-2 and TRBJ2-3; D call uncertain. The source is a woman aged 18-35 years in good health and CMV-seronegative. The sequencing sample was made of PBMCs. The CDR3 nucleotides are TGTGCCAGCAGCGCACCCCAGGTGTACCCAGATACGCAGTATTTT. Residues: CASSAPQVYPDTQYF.